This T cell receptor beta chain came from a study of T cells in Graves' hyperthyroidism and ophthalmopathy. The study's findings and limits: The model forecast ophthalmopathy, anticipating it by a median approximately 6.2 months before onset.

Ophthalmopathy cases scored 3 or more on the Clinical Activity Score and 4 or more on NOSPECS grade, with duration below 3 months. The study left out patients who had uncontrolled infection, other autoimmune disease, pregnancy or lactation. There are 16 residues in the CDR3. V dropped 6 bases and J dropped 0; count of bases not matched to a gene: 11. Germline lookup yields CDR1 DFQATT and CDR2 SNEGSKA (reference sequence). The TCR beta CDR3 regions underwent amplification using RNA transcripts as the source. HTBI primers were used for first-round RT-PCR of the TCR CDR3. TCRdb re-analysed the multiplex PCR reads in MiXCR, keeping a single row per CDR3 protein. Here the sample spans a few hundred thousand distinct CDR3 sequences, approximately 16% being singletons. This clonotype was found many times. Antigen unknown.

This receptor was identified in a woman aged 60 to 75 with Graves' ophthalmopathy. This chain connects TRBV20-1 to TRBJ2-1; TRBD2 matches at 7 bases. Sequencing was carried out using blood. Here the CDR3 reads CSAQPWGGSSYNEQFF. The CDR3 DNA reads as TGCAGTGCCCAACCATGGGGCGGGAGCTCCTACAATGAGCAGTTCTTC.